The rows below give T cell receptor beta chains drawn from one sample of a study of human T cells and chemical hapten exposure. In TCRdb, the 5' RACE reads were re-called with MiXCR into one record per CDR3 protein. Of tens of thousands of distinct CDR3 sequences in the sample, under 10% are singletons; the top ten hold over 2%. Receptors originate from a male donor in good health. The CDR3 runs from the conserved cysteine through the conserved F or W. The D gene is left open where the match is weak. Size is stated for part of the rows, as once, few or many counts, or as a class when the clone is expanded.

J gene | clone size | V gene | D gene | CDR3 protein | CDR3 DNA
TRBJ1-5 | many | TRBV29-1 | TRBD1 | CSVLEGSTGGAGQPQHF | TGCAGCGTTCTCGAAGGGAGTACAGGGGGCGCAGGCCAGCCCCAGCATTTT
TRBJ1-6 | many | TRBV25-1 | TRBD1 | CASSESFGTGVDSPLHF | TGTGCCAGCAGTGAATCATTCGGGACAGGGGTTGATTCACCCCTCCACTTT
TRBJ2-7 | . | TRBV19 | . | CASSTYDEQYF | TGTGCCAGTAGTACCTACGACGAGCAGTACTTC
TRBJ1-5 | few | TRBV7-2 | . | CASSLGTGKGQPQHF | TGTGCCAGCAGCTTAGGTACGGGAAAGGGGCAGCCCCAGCATTTT
TRBJ2-7 | few | TRBV5-1 | TRBD1 | CASRPGQAIYEQYF | TGCGCCAGCAGGCCTGGACAGGCCATCTACGAGCAGTACTTC
TRBJ2-1 | . | TRBV29-1 | TRBD2 | CSVASRGREGVYNEQFF | TGCAGCGTTGCTTCTCGCGGGCGGGAGGGCGTGTACAATGAGCAGTTCTTC
TRBJ1-5 | few | TRBV6-2/TRBV6-3 | . | CASSYSFTDSNQPQHF | TGTGCCAGCAGTTACTCTTTTACAGATAGCAATCAGCCCCAGCATTTT
TRBJ1-5 | few | TRBV7-2 | . | CASSVYNQPQHF | TGTGCCAGCAGCGTATACAATCAGCCCCAGCATTTT
TRBJ2-5 | few | TRBV29-1 | TRBD2 | CSVGTSGGVPETQYF | TGCAGCGTTGGGACTAGCGGGGGGGTTCCAGAGACCCAGTACTTC
TRBJ2-7 | . | TRBV4-2 | TRBD1 | CASSLSMGTGGDEQYF | TGTGCCAGCAGCCTCTCGATGGGGACAGGGGGCGACGAGCAGTACTTC
TRBJ2-7 | . | TRBV6-6 | TRBD2 | CASRTMTSGSRYEQYF | TGTGCCAGCAGAACTATGACTAGCGGGAGTCGCTACGAGCAGTACTTC
TRBJ2-5 | few | TRBV5-5 | . | CASRPTGLEETQYF | TGTGCCAGCAGACCAACAGGGTTGGAAGAGACCCAGTACTTC
TRBJ1-5 | few | TRBV27 | TRBD1 | CASSWKGAGNQPQHF | TGTGCCAGCAGTTGGAAGGGGGCCGGCAATCAGCCCCAGCATTTT
TRBJ1-5 | . | TRBV27 | . | CASSFAHSNQPQHF | TGTGCCAGCAGTTTTGCACATAGCAATCAGCCCCAGCATTTT
TRBJ2-1 | few | TRBV14 | TRBD2 | CASSPSLAGGNNEQFF | TGTGCCAGCAGCCCCTCCCTAGCGGGCGGGAACAATGAGCAGTTCTTC
TRBJ2-7 | many | TRBV7-9 | . | CASSLGGGSDEQYF | TGTGCCAGCAGCTTAGGTGGGGGTTCCGACGAGCAGTACTTC
TRBJ2-3 | . | TRBV12-3/TRBV12-4 | . | CASSLVGRQYF | TGTGCCAGCAGTTTGGTCGGGAGGCAGTATTTT
TRBJ1-1 | once | TRBV11-2 | TRBD1 | CASSLAKGACTEAFF | TGTGCCAGCAGCTTAGCCAAGGGGGCTTGCACTGAAGCTTTCTTT
TRBJ2-5 | many | TRBV7-9 | . | CASSLTGPQETQYF | TGTGCCAGCAGCTTAACAGGACCCCAAGAGACCCAGTACTTC
TRBJ1-2 | . | TRBV28 | TRBD1 | CASSLRDRQTIYGYTF | TGTGCCAGCAGCCTCCGGGACAGGCAGACGATCTATGGCTACACCTTC